This TCR beta chain was identified in a study of blood T cell repertoires in COVID-19. Per the original methods: It was from reference gene primer amplification that nucleated cell counts were estimated. The method was immunoSEQ multiplex PCR; TCRdb's version includes in-frame clones alone and lacks a portion of them. The V and J calls and clone size were taken over from that table, and D and trimming were inferred from the DNA. The data show 250,000 to 350,000 clones, roughly 85% seen once. Germline assignment: CDR1 LGHDT and CDR2 YNNKEL (reference sequence). The CDR3 covers 14 residues. The V and J ends lost 4 bases and 1 base respectively, with 7 bases between them. The cohort comprised adults aged roughly 18 to 100 years residing in under 30 US areas. Participants had their cohort set by participant-reported clinical history.

This sequence was found in a woman aged 45-60 years who had recovered from COVID-19. Sample: PBMCs or T cells enriched from blood (not recorded which). The chain couples TRBV3-1 (or the pseudogene TRBV3-2) to TRBJ2-2; D is unclear. The DNA for the CDR3 is TGTGCCAGCAGCCGCCGACAGAACACCGGGGAGCTGTTTTTT. The encoded protein is CASSRRQNTGELFF.